The next 10 T cell receptor beta chains were all read from a single sample in a study of T cells in Graves' hyperthyroidism and ophthalmopathy. Amplified TCR beta CDR3 regions derived from RNA transcripts. The primer set for the first-round RT-PCR of the TCR CDR3 was HTBI. TCRdb ran MiXCR on the multiplex PCR reads and lists one entry per CDR3 protein. The table has 500,000 to 600,000 distinct CDR3 sequences, roughly 45% seen once. The sequencing input was peripheral blood or thyroid tissue (not recorded which). The receptors were gathered from an adult woman with Graves' disease, either hyperthyroidism or ophthalmopathy (not recorded which).

The gene calls are TRBV7-9 and TRBJ1-2, with a weak D call TRBD1 (5 bases). Trimming cost V 3 bases and J 10 bases, with 15 bases left between them. From germline, CDR1 is SEHNR and CDR2 FQNEAQ (reference sequence). The CDR3 has 13 amino acids. In DNA form, the CDR3 reads TGTGCCAGCAGCTTCGACGGGGGAGGGGACTACACCTTC. This sequence encodes CASSFDGGGDYTF.

Worth noting for this clonotype: The junction departs from the called germline gene at one end, perhaps through a read error. The J gene is TRBJ2-5, the V gene TRBV7-2, with TRBD1 matching over 8 bases. Germline values: CDR1 SGHTA, CDR2 FQGNSA. The CDR3 is 14 residues long. In DNA, the CDR3 is TGTGCCACCAGCCTAGGGACAGGCCAAGAGACCCAGTACTTC. As protein: CATSLGTGQETQYF.

The V gene is TRBV7-3, the J gene TRBJ2-7; weak D call: TRBD2 (6 bases). V was clipped by 1 base and J by 3 bases, with 13 bases between them. Germline CDR1 reads SGHTA; CDR2 reads FQGTGA. The CDR3 runs to 15 residues. CDR3 nucleotide sequence: TGTGCCAGCAGCTTAAACGGGGGAACATACTACGAGCAGTACTTC. Protein: CASSLNGGTYYEQYF.

The chain carries TRBV24-1 and TRBJ2-5, with D tentatively TRBD1 (5 bases). CDR3 length: 15 residues. Trimming removed 1 base from V and 4 bases from J, with 12 bases in between. The germline V gene encodes CDR1 KGHDR and CDR2 SFDVKD. CDR3 region: CATSDLKGALETQYF. The CDR3 nucleotides read TGTGCCACCAGTGATTTAAAAGGGGCCCTAGAGACCCAGTACTTC.

CDR3 bases: TGTGCCAGTAACCACAGGGGAGGCTACACCTTC. It encodes CASNHRGGYTF. The chain combines TRBV19 with TRBJ1-2; TRBD1 agrees at 7 bases. Germline CDR1 LNHDA, CDR2 SQIVND (reference sequence). The CDR3 is 11 amino acids. With V trimmed by 7 bases and J by 8 bases, 4 bases remained unmatched.

The chain recombines TRBV29-1 with TRBJ2-7; possible D gene TRBD1, 8 bases. The CDR3 contains 14 residues. Germline V gene data show CDR1 as SQVTM and CDR2 as ANQGSEA. V lost 4 bases, J lost 3 bases, and 16 bases lay in between. The CDR3 bases are TGCAGCGTTGCCCGGGGGGACAGGCTCTACGAGCAGTACTTC. This sequence encodes CSVARGDRLYEQYF.

This clonotype was recorded at least ten times. The chain recombines TRBV7-2 with TRBJ2-7, with D maybe TRBD2 (5 bases). The CDR3 runs to 14 residues. Trimming removed 4 bases from V and 2 bases from J, with 12 bases in between. CDR1 is SGHTA, CDR2 FQGNSA, per germline. DNA for the CDR3: TGTGCCAGCAGCTCGGCCCGGGATACCTACGAGCAGTACTTC. Encoded protein: CASSSARDTYEQYF.

Comment on this clonotype: Since no conserved phenylalanine or tryptophan closes the CDR3, a read error is the likely cause. The chain has TRBV14 and TRBJ2-7; TRBD1 is a possible D gene (6 bases). Germline values: CDR1 SGHDN, CDR2 FVKESK. V was clipped by 1 base and J by 1 base, with 17 bases between them. This CDR3 has 17 amino acids. CDR3 region: CASSQVRWQGFSYEQYL. The CDR3 region has the DNA TGTGCCAGCAGCCAAGTTCGATGGCAGGGGTTTTCCTACGAGCAGTACCTC.

The chain couples TRBV25-1 to TRBJ2-7; D is unclear. The V gene's germline CDR1 is MGHDK and CDR2 SYGVNS. The V end lost 6 bases, the J end lost 3 bases, and 12 bases lay between the germline ends. The CDR3 spans 13 residues. The DNA of the CDR3 is TGTGCCAGCAGAGAAGCTGGGAACTACGAGCAGTACTTC. Amino acid sequence: CASREAGNYEQYF.

CDR3 sequence: CASSLAGAEKLFF. The CDR3 DNA reads TGTGCCAGCAGCTTAGCCGGGGCTGAAAAACTGTTTTTT. V gene TRBV7-2 combines with J gene TRBJ1-4; D is possibly TRBD1 (5 bases). Germline CDR1 is SGHTA and CDR2 is FQGNSA. The V end was cut by 0 bases, the J end by 7 bases, with 6 bases between. This CDR3 region has 13 residues.